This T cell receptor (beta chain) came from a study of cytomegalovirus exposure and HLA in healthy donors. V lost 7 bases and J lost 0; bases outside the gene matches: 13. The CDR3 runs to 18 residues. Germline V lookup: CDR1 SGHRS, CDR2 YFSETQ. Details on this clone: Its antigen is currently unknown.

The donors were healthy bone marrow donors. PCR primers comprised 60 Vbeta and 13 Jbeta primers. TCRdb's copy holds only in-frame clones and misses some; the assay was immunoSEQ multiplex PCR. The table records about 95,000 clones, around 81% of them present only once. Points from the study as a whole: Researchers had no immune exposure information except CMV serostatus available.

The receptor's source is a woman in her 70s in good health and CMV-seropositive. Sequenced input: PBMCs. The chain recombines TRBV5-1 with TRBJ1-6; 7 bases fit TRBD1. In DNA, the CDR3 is TGCGCCAGCGAAACGGGACAGCCATTACTCTCCTATAATTCACCCCTCCACTTT. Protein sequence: CASETGQPLLSYNSPLHF.